The rows below give T cell receptor beta chains drawn from one sample of a study of blood T cells in healthy people across ages. Each CDR3 protein gets one entry after TCRdb re-called the 5' RACE reads with MiXCR. The table has 1.5 million to 2 million distinct CDR3 sequences, roughly 52% seen once. Specimen: blood. These receptors were collected from a woman aged 40-49 years in good health. The CDR3 runs from the conserved cysteine through the conserved F or W. The D gene is left open where the match is weak. The size entry is marked missing in some rows and otherwise reads once, few, many or a size class.

- - TRBJ2-3 TRBV7-3 TGTGCCAGCAGCTTATATGAGGGGTCGGGAGATGCGCAGTATTTT CASSLYEGSGDAQYF
- few TRBJ2-5 TRBV29-1 TGCAGCGTTGAAAGCCCACCACAAGAGACCCAGTACTTC CSVESPPQETQYF
- - TRBJ2-7 TRBV20-1 TGCAGTGCTAGAGATCGGGTCAACTCCTACGAGCAGTACTTC CSARDRVNSYEQYF
- - TRBJ2-1 TRBV10-3 TGTGCCATCGGTACTGACCTGGATGAGCAGTTCTTC CAIGTDLDEQFF
TRBD1 - TRBJ2-7 TRBV28 TGTGCCAGCAGTTTACCAGGGGGCTGGTGCGAGCAGTACTTC CASSLPGGWCEQYF
- few TRBJ2-3 TRBV29-1 TGCAGCGCCGACCGGACAGCTAGCACAGATACGCAGTATTTT CSADRTASTDTQYF
- - TRBJ2-3 TRBV7-3 TGTGCCAGCAGCTTAAGGGGGCGGACAGCTACAGATACACAGTATTTT CASSLRGRTATDTQYF
- few TRBJ2-6 TRBV7-8 TGTGCCAGCAGCTTAGGTCCAGGTGCTGGGGCCAACGTCCTGACTTTC CASSLGPGAGANVLTF
TRBD1 - TRBJ1-2 TRBV10-3 TGTGCCATCAGGGGGACAGGGGGGAACTATGGCTACACCTTC CAIRGTGGNYGYTF
- few TRBJ2-1 TRBV5-6 TGTGCCAGCAGCTCCGACAGCTCGCCCCCACGGGAGCAGTTCTTC CASSSDSSPPREQFF
- - TRBJ1-2 TRBV6-2/TRBV6-3 TGTGCCAGCAGGGAACCCGGGGATGCCTATGGCTACACCTTC CASREPGDAYGYTF
- few TRBJ1-2 TRBV29-1 TGCAGCGTTGAAGAACAGGGAGGTGGCTACACCTTC CSVEEQGGGYTF
- - TRBJ2-7 TRBV6-2/TRBV6-3 TGTGCCAGCGAGAGGACGGGGGCCTCCTCCTACGAGCAGTACTTC CASERTGASSYEQYF
TRBD2 few TRBJ2-3 TRBV4-2 TGTGCCAGCAGCCGCCAGCGGTCGGTAGCGGGCTCCTTCACAGATACGCAGTATTTT CASSRQRSVAGSFTDTQYF
- - TRBJ1-6 TRBV12-3/TRBV12-4 TGTGCCAGCAGTCCGGGACGCCGGAATTCACCCCTCCACTTT CASSPGRRNSPLHF
TRBD2 - TRBJ2-1 TRBV11-2 TGTGCCAGCAGCTCTATAGCGGGGGGCACCTACAATGAGCAGTTCTTC CASSSIAGGTYNEQFF
TRBD2 - TRBJ2-1 TRBV7-2 TGTGCCAGCAGCTTTGGGCTAGCGGGAGAGCAGTTCTTC CASSFGLAGEQFF
- - TRBJ1-2 TRBV7-9 TGTGCCAGCAGCCCTCGGGACACTTCAATTTGGCGCTACACCTTC CASSPRDTSIWRYTF
TRBD1 - TRBJ1-2 TRBV24-1 TGTGCCACCAGTGACCCCGGGACAGGGCCCAGCAACTATGGCTACACCTTC CATSDPGTGPSNYGYTF
- few TRBJ1-2 TRBV7-9 TGTGCCAGCAGCCCTTTAGGTGCCCGGGCCTTTTATGGCTACACCTTC CASSPLGARAFYGYTF
- - TRBJ2-5 TRBV7-2 TGTGCCAGCACCGGGTTTGGCAATCAAGAGACCCAGTACTTC CASTGFGNQETQYF
- - TRBJ1-4 TRBV10-3 TGTGCCATCAGTGAGTCGAGTAAATACACTAATGAAAAACTGTTTTTT CAISESSKYTNEKLFF
TRBD1 few TRBJ1-4 TRBV4-2 TGTGCCAGCAGCCAAGGAAATGGACAGGGAAACGAAAAACTGTTTTTT CASSQGNGQGNEKLFF
- - TRBJ1-6 TRBV5-6 TGTGCCAGCAGCTTGGGACCAAGGGAAAATTCACCCCTCCACTTT CASSLGPRENSPLHF
TRBD1 - TRBJ2-3 TRBV12-3/TRBV12-4 TGTGCCAGCAGTTTTGGTCAGGGGGTGAAAGATACGCAGTATTTT CASSFGQGVKDTQYF
- once TRBJ2-3 TRBV11-2 TGTGCCAGCAGCTTAGATCGTATAGGGGTTCCCCCAGATACGCAGTATTTT CASSLDRIGVPPDTQYF
- - TRBJ1-4 TRBV2 TGTGCCAGCATCCTCGAAGACAGGAGGTTGTTTTTT CASILEDRRLFF
- - TRBJ1-5 TRBV28 TGTGCCAGCAGTTTAGGGGCAGGGTATCAGCCCCAGCATTTT CASSLGAGYQPQHF
TRBD2 - TRBJ2-7 TRBV10-3 TGTGCCATCAGATCATCACCGGGACTAGCGAGCAACGAGCAGTACTTC CAIRSSPGLASNEQYF
TRBD1 - TRBJ1-2 TRBV9 TGTGCCAGCAGCGTAGGGGGACAGAGTTATGGCTACACCTTC CASSVGGQSYGYTF
- once TRBJ1-4 TRBV21-1 TGTGCCAGCAGCAAATGGTTGGACAGGGAAGGAGAAAAACTGTTTTTT CASSKWLDREGEKLFF
- - TRBJ2-5 TRBV28 TGTGCCGCCTCTGGCCTAGCCCCTGAGCAGTACTTC CAASGLAPEQYF
- few TRBJ2-7 TRBV7-2 TGTGCCAGCAGCTTAGACAGGGCGATCGAGCAGTACTTC CASSLDRAIEQYF
TRBD2 - TRBJ2-5 TRBV10-3 TGTGCCATCGGGGGGGACGGAGGGAGGAGCAATGAGCAGTACTTC CAIGGDGGRSNEQYF
TRBD1 - TRBJ2-1 TRBV7-9 TGTGCCAGCAGCTCGAACGACAGGGGGCAGTTCTTC CASSSNDRGQFF
- many TRBJ2-5 TRBV10-3 TGTGCCATCAGTAGACAGGGAGGCGAGACCCAGTACTTC CAISRQGGETQYF
TRBD1 few TRBJ2-7 TRBV15 TGTGCCACCAGCAGAGATGTTGGGGACAGGGTATACGAGCAGTACTTC CATSRDVGDRVYEQYF
TRBD1 many TRBJ1-2 TRBV6-6 TGTGCCAGCAGTTCGAACCCGCAGGGGGCTGGCTATGGCTACACCTTC CASSSNPQGAGYGYTF
TRBD1 - TRBJ1-2 TRBV20-1 TGCAGTGCTTCCGGGACAGGGGGCGACTATGGCTACACCTTC CSASGTGGDYGYTF
- - TRBJ1-1 TRBV4-2 TGTGCCAGCAGCCAAGCCTCGGGGGCGATGACTGAAGCTTTCTTT CASSQASGAMTEAFF
- - TRBJ2-7 TRBV5-1 TGCGCCAGCAGCTTGTCTCGGGGAACCGAACGATCAATACTAAACTCCTACGAGCAGTACTTC CASSLSRGTERSILNSYEQYF
TRBD1 few TRBJ1-2 TRBV20-1 TGCAGTGCTAGTGTCGACAGGGCCTATGGCTACACCTTC CSASVDRAYGYTF
- - TRBJ2-2 TRBV7-2 TGTGCCAGCAGCTTAGACGTGAACACCGGGGAGCTGTTTTTT CASSLDVNTGELFF
- - TRBJ2-5 TRBV25-1 TGTGCCAGCAGTGTCCCACAGGGATTCCAAGAGACCCAGTACTTC CASSVPQGFQETQYF
- - TRBJ2-3 TRBV6-5 TGTGCCAGCAGTCGGAATCGGGACCCCAACACAGATACGCAGTATTTT CASSRNRDPNTDTQYF
- many TRBJ1-2 TRBV7-9 TGTGCCAGCAGCTTAGCGGGCAGAGTTAACTATGGCTACACCTTC CASSLAGRVNYGYTF
TRBD2 - TRBJ2-7 TRBV9 TGTGCCAGCAGCGTCGCCGGGACTAGATTGGACAATGAGCAGTACTTC CASSVAGTRLDNEQYF
- few TRBJ2-3 TRBV19 TGTGCCAGTAGTATTACGGGGGTAACCACAGATACGCAGTATTTT CASSITGVTTDTQYF
- - TRBJ2-5 TRBV18 TGTGCCAGCTCACCCTCGACAGAGGAACAAGAGACCCAGTACTTC CASSPSTEEQETQYF
- few TRBJ1-2 TRBV5-1 TGCGCCAGCGGGGATCTAAAGGCCTCGAGAATTAACTATGGCTACACCTTC CASGDLKASRINYGYTF
TRBD2 - TRBJ2-7 TRBV9 TGTGCCAGCAGTGTAGGGGAGGGCTACGAGCAGTACTTC CASSVGEGYEQYF
TRBD1 - TRBJ2-1 TRBV5-1 TGCGCCAGCAGCTTGTACGCAGGGGGAAATGAGCAGTTCTTC CASSLYAGGNEQFF
TRBD2 - TRBJ2-5 TRBV7-2 TGTGCCAGCAGCTTAAGTCGGGGGGGAGGTCAAGAGACCCAGTACTTC CASSLSRGGGQETQYF
TRBD1 once TRBJ1-2 TRBV20-1 TGCAGTGCTCCGACGACAGGGCCCTATGGCTACACCTTC CSAPTTGPYGYTF
TRBD2 few TRBJ2-5 TRBV20-1 TGCAGTGCCGATGATACTAGCGGGGGCGAGACCCAGTACTTC CSADDTSGGETQYF
- once TRBJ1-4 TRBV20-1 TGCAGTGTCAATACGAGGGACCGAGATGAAAAACTGTTTTTT CSVNTRDRDEKLFF
- - TRBJ2-4 TRBV5-1 TGCGCCAGCAGCCTGGGGGGGCCGGACATTCAGTACTTC CASSLGGPDIQYF